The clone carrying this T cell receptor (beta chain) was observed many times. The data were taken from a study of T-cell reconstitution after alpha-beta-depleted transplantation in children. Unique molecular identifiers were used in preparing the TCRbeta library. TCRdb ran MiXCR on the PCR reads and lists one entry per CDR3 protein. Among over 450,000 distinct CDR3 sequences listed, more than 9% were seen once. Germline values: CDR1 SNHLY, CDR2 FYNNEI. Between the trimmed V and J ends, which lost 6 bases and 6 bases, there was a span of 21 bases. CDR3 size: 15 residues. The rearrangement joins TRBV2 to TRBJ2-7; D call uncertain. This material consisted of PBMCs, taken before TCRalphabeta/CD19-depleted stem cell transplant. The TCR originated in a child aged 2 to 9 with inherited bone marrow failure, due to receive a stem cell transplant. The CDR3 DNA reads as TGTGCCAGCAGCCACCTAACGTTAAGGAAGAGCGAGCAGTACTTC. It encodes CASSHLTLRKSEQYF.